This T cell receptor (beta chain) is from a study of metastatic and nonmetastatic thyroid tumors. This clone was detected ten times or more. Antigen unknown. Trimming shortened V by 0 bases and J by 4 bases, and 4 bases separated the two germline ends. Germline assignment: CDR1 LGHDT and CDR2 YNNKEL (reference sequence). The CDR3 extends over 13 amino acids. The authors' processing: Between-group CDR3 differences, defined by clinicopathological status, yielded a distant-metastasis classifier for papillary thyroid cancer. TCRdb re-processed the PCR reads through MiXCR. TCRdb, rather than the study authors, made the V and J calls. This sample has approximately 86,000 clones, with approximately 12% found just once. All patients were untreated before thyroid surgery. Study results and limitations: Reportedly, malignant thyroid tumors had significantly higher TCR beta diversity than benign nodules, in blood and tumor.

The receptor's source is a female donor with papillary thyroid cancer or a benign thyroid nodule (not recorded which). Some clones in this sample may be carry-over from other donors' samples. V usage is TRBV3-1 and J usage is TRBJ2-1; D is uncertain. The sequenced material came from tumor tissue. CDR3 protein: CASSQEGYNEQFF. The CDR3 DNA reads TGTGCCAGCAGCCAAGAAGGGTACAATGAGCAGTTCTTC.